A single TCR beta chain is shown here with its context. These data originate in a study of pediatric ulcerative colitis. Some clones are missing from TCRdb's copy, which holds only in-frame ones; the method was immunoSEQ multiplex PCR. Counted here are about 37,000 clones, 65% to 85% occurring once; the ten biggest clones make up 8% to 9.5%. One to two pinch biopsies were taken from the rectum during colonoscopy. Before the diagnostic colonoscopy, ulcerative colitis patients were free of immunosuppressive medication. The CDR3 is 16 residues long. The V segment lost 4 bases and the J segment 1 base; nucleotides outside the gene matches: 7. Germline CDR1 and CDR2: SGHDT and YYEEEE.

The rearrangement uses TRBV5-6 and TRBJ2-2, with 7 bases fitting TRBD1. The sequenced sample consisted of gut tissue. This receptor was identified in a boy younger than 18 with severe ulcerative colitis. The CDR3 loop reads CASSVSRQGNTGELFF. CDR3 bases: TGTGCCAGCAGCGTGTCTCGACAGGGGAACACCGGGGAGCTGTTTTTT.